A selection of T cell receptor beta chains follows, all from one sample in a study of T cell clonotyping in hematopoietic cell transplantation. Profiling relied on immunoSEQ multiplex PCR, and the TCRdb table lists in-frame clones only, not all of them. The sample lists roughly 10,000 clones, about 97% occurring once. Sequences were derived from peripheral blood mononuclear cells, sampled 100 days after allogeneic stem cell transplant. The receptors here all came from a male patient aged 60 to 75 who had an allogeneic stem cell transplant from a related donor, so the T cells may come from the graft donor. Some clones in this sample may be carry-over from other donors' samples. CDR3s leave out the opening cysteine and the closing phenylalanine or tryptophan. The order of the fields is J gene, V gene, CDR3 protein.

TRBJ2-3	TRBV7-3	ASSKGLDRTDTQY
TRBJ2-7	TRBV5-6	ASSGTLQSYEQY
TRBJ1-4	TRBV30	AFNQGAEGEKLF
TRBJ1-5	TRBV7-3	ASSLTDFTWDRESNQPQH
TRBJ2-7	TRBV5-6	ASSGQLSSYEQY
TRBJ2-7	TRBV28	ASSLLAASYEQY
TRBJ2-2	TRBV9	ASSALDYNTGELF
TRBJ2-7	TRBV19	ASSIRGGPYEQY
TRBJ2-3	TRBV14	ASSLRQGTSTDTQY
TRBJ1-1	TRBV10-3	AISELREPGTEAF
TRBJ2-7	TRBV6-1	ASSEGTGGPYEQY
TRBJ2-7	TRBV5-4	ASRNRGASYEQY
TRBJ2-2	TRBV5-1	ASSLMGMNTGELF
TRBJ1-2	TRBV10-3	AISAHTIGNYGYT
TRBJ2-7	TRBV28	ASSSVWPYEQY
TRBJ1-1	TRBV5-1	ASSLRGSADTEAF
TRBJ1-2	TRBV9	ASSVFQGGYGYT
TRBJ2-1	TRBV4-3	ASSQEGGSAEQF
TRBJ1-5	TRBV7-8	ASSLANQGNQPQH
TRBJ1-2	TRBV5-6	ASSWESFGFHGYT
TRBJ2-2	TRBV5-5	ASSSQQGSNTGELF
TRBJ1-2	TRBV9	ASSSGVYGYT
TRBJ1-3	TRBV5-1	ASSSEGSAGNTIY
TRBJ2-7	TRBV6-6	ASEGEFYEQY
TRBJ2-5	TRBV2	ASNLQGEETQY
TRBJ1-1	TRBV28	ASKGDLNTEAF
TRBJ2-7	TRBV6-5	ASSFPRGGGIHEQY
TRBJ2-7	TRBV6-1	ASSRDRAYEQY
TRBJ1-4	TRBV6-1	ASSEGTNEKLF
TRBJ2-7	TRBV5-5	ASSLKGRYEH
TRBJ1-1	TRBV27	ASTTIVGRGRAF
TRBJ2-2	TRBV7-2	ASSLPGVGTGELF
TRBJ1-1	TRBV7-3	ASSWEVNTEAF
TRBJ1-3	TRBV4-3	ASSQAPGNTIY
TRBJ2-1	TRBV9	ASSVGSSYNEQF
TRBJ1-4	TRBV6-1	ASSRGQDGREKLF
TRBJ1-2	TRBV28	ASSSSRVPRHYGYT